This record covers a single T cell receptor (beta chain). A single base is all that separates this from a far larger clone, so a read error is likely. These data originate in a study of low-dose radiotherapy and immunotherapy resistance in tumors. The overall study: With 1 Gy per fraction every two weeks, Cohort 2 accumulated 13 Gy across 26 weeks. Oral aspirin 300 mg was taken by patients daily for four cycles from cycle 1 day 1.

The sample's time point: after trial treatment. Treatment here: LDRT plus nivolumab, ipilimumab, low-dose cyclophosphamide and aspirin (RACIN trial). Treatment of the donors consisted of nivolumab and ipilimumab (plus aspirin, low-dose cyclophosphamide and low-dose radiotherapy). Priming of first-strand cDNA relied on TRAV- and TRBV-specific primers (covering alpha and beta chains). The authors ran about 20 PCR cycles to amplify TCRs with a constant-region primer and V-primer adapter. mRNA, once isolated, was amplified by in vitro transcription. TCRdb redid the calling of the reads with MiXCR, one entry per CDR3 protein. The sample has tens of thousands of distinct CDR3 sequences; less than 30% are singletons. V dropped 6 bases and J dropped 10; count of bases not matched to a gene: 18. The germline CDR1 and CDR2 sequences are MDHEN and SYDVKM. This CDR3 spans 16 amino acids.

The TCR comes from a male donor with prostate cancer. This specimen was PBMCs, taken after low-dose radiotherapy plus immunotherapy. The chain has TRBV28 and TRBJ2-1; TRBD2 aligns across 7 bases. CDR3 amino acids: CASSLTLTSRIWEQFF. The CDR3 coding sequence is TGTGCCAGCAGCCTCACCCTGACTAGCAGGATATGGGAGCAGTTCTTC.